This is a list of T cell receptor beta chains from one sample in a study of human T cells and chemical hapten exposure. TCRdb used MiXCR to reprocess the RACE reads, holding one entry per CDR3 protein. The sample shows around 180,000 distinct CDR3 sequences, under 35% of them seen only once. The source material was whole blood, sampled in connection with sensitization to the hapten diphenylcyclopropenone (DPC). These receptors came from a woman aged 25-40 years with alopecia areata. Some clones in this sample may be carry-over from other donors' samples. The CDR3 runs from the conserved cysteine through the conserved F or W. A D gene is named only where the DNA matches it firmly. Some rows have no size entry. The others give once, few or many, or a class for an expanded clone.

abundance	v_gene	j_gene	d_gene	CDR3aa	CDR3nt
NA	TRBV7-9	TRBJ1-2	NA	CASSRPGESGYTF	TGTGCCAGCAGCCGTCCAGGGGAATCTGGCTACACCTTC
NA	TRBV2	TRBJ1-1	TRBD1	CASSKDRAGPNTEAFF	TGTGCCAGCAGTAAAGACAGGGCGGGACCGAACACTGAAGCTTTCTTT
few	TRBV11-2	TRBJ2-1	TRBD2	CASSLGTTSYNEQFF	TGTGCCAGCAGCCTCGGGACTACCTCCTACAATGAGCAGTTCTTC
NA	TRBV20-1	TRBJ2-1	TRBD2	CSPTSGLYNEQFF	TGCAGCCCGACTAGCGGGCTCTACAATGAGCAGTTCTTC
few	TRBV12-3/TRBV12-4	TRBJ1-5	NA	CASSTGFQPQHF	TGTGCCAGCAGTACAGGGTTTCAGCCCCAGCATTTT
NA	TRBV21-1	TRBJ1-5	NA	CASKWPQHF	TGTGCCAGCAAGTGGCCCCAGCATTTT
NA	TRBV28	TRBJ1-4	NA	CASRRGTDEKLFF	TGTGCCAGCAGGCGAGGGACGGACGAAAAACTGTTTTTT
NA	TRBV2	TRBJ2-5	NA	CASSESRGEQETQYF	TGTGCCAGCAGTGAGTCGAGGGGGGAACAAGAGACCCAGTACTTC
few	TRBV3-1	TRBJ1-2	TRBD1	CASSLTGIGYTF	TGTGCCAGCAGCCTGACAGGGATTGGCTACACCTTC
NA	TRBV7-9	TRBJ2-2	TRBD2	CASSWAGTSDTGELFF	TGTGCCAGCAGCTGGGCCGGGACTAGCGACACCGGGGAGCTGTTTTTT
NA	TRBV2	TRBJ2-1	TRBD2	CASRPASGNYNEQFF	TGTGCCAGCAGGCCGGCTAGCGGGAACTACAATGAGCAGTTCTTC
few	TRBV28	TRBJ2-7	TRBD1	CASSSGQGYYEQYF	TGTGCCAGCAGTTCTGGACAGGGTTACTACGAGCAGTACTTC
NA	TRBV2	TRBJ1-3	NA	CASSGPGADTIYF	TGTGCCAGCAGTGGACCAGGGGCAGACACCATATATTTT
many	TRBV28	TRBJ2-7	TRBD1	CASSPGTGAYEQYF	TGTGCCAGCAGTCCAGGGACAGGGGCCTACGAGCAGTACTTC
NA	TRBV20-1	TRBJ2-4	NA	CSASGGETKNIQYF	TGCAGTGCTAGTGGAGGGGAAACCAAAAACATTCAGTACTTC
few	TRBV6-2/TRBV6-3	TRBJ2-1	TRBD1	CASSYGDRNNEQFF	TGTGCCAGCAGTTACGGGGACAGGAACAATGAGCAGTTCTTC
NA	TRBV10-3	TRBJ2-3	NA	CATRADGTDTQYF	TGTGCCACCCGGGCCGACGGAACAGATACGCAGTATTTT
NA	TRBV7-2	TRBJ2-7	NA	CASSLGDLAYEQYF	TGTGCCAGCAGCTTAGGGGACCTTGCCTACGAGCAGTACTTC
NA	TRBV5-1	TRBJ2-5	NA	CASTGLGETQYF	TGCGCCAGCACCGGGCTGGGGGAGACCCAGTACTTC
NA	TRBV7-2	TRBJ2-4	NA	CASSPRSKNIQYF	TGTGCCAGCAGCCCACGCTCCAAAAACATTCAGTACTTC
NA	TRBV5-1	TRBJ1-5	NA	CASSLEGLGQPQHF	TGCGCCAGCAGCTTGGAAGGGTTGGGTCAGCCCCAGCATTTT
NA	TRBV11-2	TRBJ1-5	NA	CASSGEGNQPQHF	TGTGCCAGCAGCGGAGAGGGGAATCAGCCCCAGCATTTT
few	TRBV7-2	TRBJ1-1	NA	CASSRDLLLEAFF	TGTGCCAGCAGCCGGGATTTACTGTTAGAAGCTTTCTTT
NA	TRBV20-1	TRBJ2-4	TRBD1	CSASWRQGIQYF	TGCAGTGCTAGCTGGCGACAGGGCATTCAGTACTTC
NA	TRBV28	TRBJ1-4	NA	CASTKGRVFRGSGEKLFF	TGTGCCAGCACCAAAGGGCGTGTTTTTCGGGGGTCGGGTGAAAAACTGTTTTTT
few	TRBV5-6	TRBJ1-6	TRBD1	CASSLGQGVDSPLHF	TGTGCCAGCAGCTTGGGACAGGGTGTCGATTCACCCCTCCACTTT
NA	TRBV20-1	TRBJ2-5	TRBD1	CSAANQGVQYF	TGCAGTGCAGCTAATCAGGGGGTCCAGTACTTC
NA	TRBV20-1	TRBJ1-2	NA	CSARDGTNGYTF	TGCAGTGCTAGGGATGGAACTAATGGCTACACCTTC
NA	TRBV2	TRBJ1-5	NA	CASCFGSSNQPQHF	TGTGCCAGCTGTTTTGGGAGTAGCAATCAGCCCCAGCATTTT
NA	TRBV5-1	TRBJ2-5	TRBD2	CASSQQLAEQETQYF	TGCGCCAGCAGCCAACAACTAGCGGAACAAGAGACCCAGTACTTC
NA	TRBV7-8	TRBJ1-1	NA	CASSLFTARGNTEAFF	TGTGCCAGCAGCTTATTTACGGCCAGGGGAAACACTGAAGCTTTCTTT
few	TRBV4-3	TRBJ1-2	NA	CASSQDVGALHYGYTF	TGCGCCAGCAGCCAAGACGTGGGGGCTCTCCACTATGGCTACACCTTC
NA	TRBV9	TRBJ2-3	TRBD2	CASSVETSVDSDTQYF	TGTGCCAGCAGCGTAGAGACTAGCGTTGATTCAGATACGCAGTATTTT
NA	TRBV9	TRBJ2-3	NA	CASSVGTASTDTQYF	TGTGCCAGCAGCGTAGGGACAGCGAGCACAGATACGCAGTATTTT
NA	TRBV12-3/TRBV12-4	TRBJ2-1	TRBD1	CASSFRQGSEQFF	TGTGCCAGCAGTTTCCGACAGGGGAGTGAGCAGTTCTTC
NA	TRBV10-3	TRBJ2-2	NA	CAISGGSNRGTGELFF	TGTGCCATCAGTGGAGGATCGAATAGGGGGACCGGGGAGCTGTTTTTT
many	TRBV9	TRBJ2-1	TRBD1	CASSVVQGANEQFF	TGTGCCAGCAGCGTAGTCCAGGGGGCCAATGAGCAGTTCTTC
NA	TRBV5-1	TRBJ2-7	TRBD1	CASSSAPTGDEQYF	TGCGCCAGCAGCTCGGCCCCCACAGGGGACGAGCAGTACTTC
once	TRBV7-9	TRBJ2-7	TRBD2	CASSGSGMYEQYF	TGTGCCTCCTCCGGGAGCGGGATGTACGAGCAGTACTTC
NA	TRBV7-9	TRBJ2-3	NA	CASSLRPPYTDTQYF	TGTGCCAGCAGCTTAAGGCCCCCTTACACAGATACGCAGTATTTT
NA	TRBV27	TRBJ1-5	NA	CASSSYGNQPQHF	TGTGCCAGCAGTTCTTATGGAAATCAGCCCCAGCATTTT
NA	TRBV5-1	TRBJ1-4	NA	CASSFQGSDEKLFF	TGCGCCAGCAGCTTCCAAGGATCTGATGAAAAACTGTTTTTT
NA	TRBV6-2/TRBV6-3	TRBJ2-6	NA	CASSPDRSGANVLTF	TGTGCCAGCAGTCCAGACAGGTCTGGGGCCAACGTCCTGACTTTC
NA	TRBV20-1	TRBJ2-7	TRBD2	CSALSYYSGLAGGGEQYF	TGCAGTGCTCTTTCTTATTACTCCGGACTAGCGGGAGGAGGTGAGCAGTACTTC
NA	TRBV28	TRBJ2-7	NA	CASSLSLNSYEQYF	TGTGCCAGCAGTTTATCACTAAACTCCTACGAGCAGTACTTC